This T cell receptor beta chain was captured in a study of PD-1 and CTLA-4 blockade in melanoma. The method was immunoSEQ multiplex PCR; TCRdb's version includes in-frame clones alone and lacks a portion of them. The sample consists of about 30,000 clones, about 88% of them appearing once. Germline CDR1 and CDR2: WSHSY and SAAADI. The CDR3 runs to 13 residues. V lost 0 bases and J lost 1, with 4 bases in between. The sequenced sample was CD8+ T cells from peripheral blood, obtained before anti-PD-1 treatment. This sequence originates from a human donor with melanoma. This chain joins TRBV10-2 and TRBJ2-7; D is unresolved. The CDR3 region is CASSESGSYEQYF. The CDR3 region has the DNA TGCGCCAGCAGTGAGTCGGGATCCTACGAGCAGTACTTC.